A single sample is the source of the 8 T cell receptor beta chains below, sequenced in a study of blood T cell repertoires in COVID-19. Repertoires were generated with immunoSEQ multiplex PCR, while TCRdb's copy carries only in-frame clones and drops some. The sample includes about 35,000 clones, approximately 85% of them seen just once. Material for sequencing was peripheral blood. The origin of the receptors is a man aged 60 to 75 with active or convalescent COVID-19.

This chain connects TRBV5-1 to TRBJ2-1; 8 nucleotides align to TRBD2. Germline V gene sequence: CDR1 SGHRS, CDR2 YFSETQ. The V and J ends lost 0 bases and 7 bases, in that order; junction bases with no gene match: 9. This CDR3 contains 16 residues. CDR3 nucleotides: TGCGCCAGCAGCTTGGCCCCTGGTACTAGCGGTAATGAGCAGTTCTTC. As protein: CASSLAPGTSGNEQFF.

This clone was seen only a few times. The chain joins TRBV7-9 to TRBJ1-2; perhaps TRBD1 as D (6 bases). This CDR3 contains 14 residues. Germline loops: CDR1 SEHNR, CDR2 FQNEAQ (reference sequence). Trimming pared 4 bases from V and 6 bases from J, leaving 15 bases between. The CDR3 here is CASSSPGEFHGYTF. CDR3 nucleotide sequence: TGTGCCAGCAGCTCGCCAGGGGAATTTCATGGCTACACCTTC.

The chain links TRBV2 to TRBJ2-5; 10 nucleotides align to TRBD1. The CDR3 is made up of 13 amino acids. Trimming took 8 bases from V and 4 from J; bases not matched to a gene: 4. CDR1 and CDR2 from the germline V gene are SNHLY and FYNNEI. The CDR3 is CASVRDRGETQYF. The CDR3 bases are TGTGCCAGCGTCCGGGACAGGGGAGAGACCCAGTACTTC. The full variable domain, rest sourced from reference TRBV2 and TRBJ2-5, is EPEVTQTPSHQVTQMGQEVILRCVPISNHLYFYWYRQILGQKVEFLVSFYNNEISEKSEIFDDQFSVERPDGSNFTLKIRSTKLEDSAMYFCASVRDRGETQYFGPGTRLLVL.

This clone was counted once. V usage is TRBV6-5 and J usage is TRBJ2-2; D not resolved. Deletions cut 8 bases from V and 1 base from J, with 5 bases between. Germline-derived CDR1 and CDR2 are MNHEY and SVGAGI. CDR3 length equals 12 residues. The CDR3 bases are TGTGCCAGCTGGAGGAACACCGGGGAGCTGTTTTTT. This codes for CASWRNTGELFF.

V is TRBV5-4 and J is TRBJ2-3, with 9 bases identical to TRBD2. Trimming took 2 bases from V and 6 from J; bases not matched to a gene: 16. CDR1 SGHNT and CDR2 YYREEE come from the germline V gene (reference sequence). The CDR3 has 18 amino acids. CDR3 amino acids: CASSFGLASGDRPDTQYF. The CDR3 region has the DNA TGTGCCAGCAGCTTCGGACTAGCGAGTGGTGACCGTCCTGATACGCAGTATTTT.

In its sample, this clone was seen a few times. This chain connects TRBV28 to TRBJ1-5; a weak D match, TRBD1 (5 bases). The germline V and J ends were trimmed by 6 bases and 5 bases, with 17 bases remaining between them. The germline V gene has CDR1 MDHEN and CDR2 SYDVKM. This CDR3 comprises 15 residues. The CDR3 protein is CASSPGGKKDQPQHF. CDR3 nucleotides: TGTGCCAGCAGCCCCGGGGGTAAGAAGGATCAGCCCCAGCATTTT.

This chain joins TRBV15 and TRBJ1-4; TRBD1 is a possible D gene (5 bases). The germline V gene encodes CDR1 LNHNV and CDR2 YYDKDF (reference sequence). The CDR3 has 17 residues. The V end was cut by 2 bases, the J end by 3 bases, with 16 bases between. The CDR3 DNA reads as TGTGCCACCAGCAGAAAGAAGGAAGAAGGGGCTAATGAAAAACTGTTTTTT. Its protein is CATSRKKEEGANEKLFF.

This chain joins TRBV3-1 (or the pseudogene TRBV3-2) and TRBJ2-1; TRBD2 matches 7 bases. The CDR3 totals 16 residues. The germline gives CDR1 LGHDT, CDR2 YNNKEL (reference sequence). V dropped 4 bases and J dropped 3; count of bases not matched to a gene: 9. The CDR3 bases are TGTGCCAGCAGCCCTTTTGGGGGGGGGAACTACAATGAGCAGTTCTTC. This gives the protein CASSPFGGGNYNEQFF.